A few counts support the clone carrying this T cell receptor (beta chain). This entry belongs to a study of spatial heterogeneity in lung cancer. This CDR3 has 19 residues. CDR1 and CDR2 (germline): DFQATT, SNEGSKA (reference sequence). The V gene end was trimmed by 3 bases and the J gene end by 2 bases; junction bases not matched to a gene: 17. Stated time point: sample taken at primary tumor resection. TCRdb ran MiXCR on the 5' RACE reads and lists one entry per CDR3 protein. The sample records approximately 40,000 distinct CDR3 sequences, 6.8% being singletons. The chain carries TRBV20-1 and TRBJ2-7, with 12 bases that match TRBD2. This TCR was recovered from a female donor with early-stage non-small cell lung cancer. This material consisted of PBMCs, taken at surgery. The CDR3 reads CSASHQGLAGGPWTYEQYF. The DNA of the CDR3 is TGCAGTGCTAGTCACCAAGGGCTAGCGGGGGGGCCGTGGACCTACGAGCAGTACTTC.